What follows are 9 T cell receptor beta chains derived from one specimen sequenced in a study of blood T cell dynamics during melanoma immunotherapy. Noted time point: week 3, after first cycle of checkpoint inhibitor. Method: immunoSEQ multiplex PCR; TCRdb's copy keeps in-frame clones and lacks some. The repertoire holds about 12,000 clones, around 87% seen once, with around 4% in the top ten. This sample comprised blood, obtained from a patient treated with checkpoint blockade. These receptors originate from a human donor with melanoma.

A remark on this clone: One end of the junction fails to match germline, which may point to a read error. The V and J genes are TRBV6-5 and TRBJ2-5, with TRBD2 identical over 7 bases. The V gene's germline CDR1 is MNHEY and CDR2 SVGAGI. This CDR3 has 15 residues. For the CDR3, the DNA is TGTGCCAGCAGTTATCGGAGGGCGGGAGTCGACGGTTTGGACTTC. Its translation: CASSYRRAGVDGLDF.

This chain joins TRBV7-8 and TRBJ2-7, with 8 bases fitting TRBD1. CDR1 is SGHVS and CDR2 is FQNEAQ in the germline V gene. The CDR3 contains 15 residues. V trimming: 1 base; J trimming: 3 bases; junction bases outside the gene matches: 5. The CDR3 sequence: CASSLGTGLYYEQYF. Here the CDR3 DNA reads TGTGCCAGCAGCTTAGGGACAGGGCTGTACTACGAGCAGTACTTC. Together with reference TRBV7-8 and TRBJ2-7, the CDR3 gives the full variable domain: GAGVSQSPRYKVAKRGQDVALRCDPISGHVSLFWYQQALGQGPEFLTYFQNEAQLDKSGLPSDRFFAERPEGSVSTLKIQRTQQEDSAVYLCASSLGTGLYYEQYFGPGTRLTVT.

This chain uses TRBV5-5 with TRBJ2-2, with D unclear. The V and J ends lost 1 base and 4 bases respectively, with 11 bases between them. Germline-derived CDR1 and CDR2 are SGHKS and YYEKEE (reference sequence). This CDR3 region has 15 residues. CDR3 bases: TGTGCCAGCAGCTTGTACCCAGGTGCCACCGGGGAGCTGTTTTTT. Its translation: CASSLYPGATGELFF.

V and J are TRBV4-1 and TRBJ2-1; D might be TRBD1 or TRBD2, each matching 7 bases. Germline CDR1 is MGHRA and CDR2 is YSYEKL. Trimming shortened V by 1 base and J by 6 bases, and 16 bases separated the two germline ends. The CDR3 extends over 16 amino acids. CDR3 sequence reads: CASSQVWPGGANEQFF. DNA for the CDR3: TGCGCCAGCAGCCAAGTGTGGCCAGGGGGGGCCAATGAGCAGTTCTTC.

V gene TRBV6-5 combines with J gene TRBJ2-7; 9 nucleotides match TRBD1. The CDR3 totals 14 residues. Germline loops: CDR1 MNHEY, CDR2 SVGAGI. Trimming at V came to 6 bases and at J to 4 bases, leaving 7 bases not matched to a gene. In DNA form, the CDR3 reads TGTGCCAGCAGGACCGGGACAGGGTATTACGAGCAGTACTTC. Its protein product is CASRTGTGYYEQYF.

This chain links TRBV18 with TRBJ1-6; 12 bases match TRBD1. From germline, CDR1 is KGHSH and CDR2 LQKENI. The CDR3 has 16 amino acids. Trimming cost V 4 bases and J 7 bases; bases outside gene matches: 5. Here the CDR3 DNA reads TGTGCCAGCTCACACACGGGACAGGGGGCAAATTCACCCCTCCACTTT. Encoded protein: CASSHTGQGANSPLHF.

CDR3 sequence (DNA): TGTGCCAGCAGCTTGGGGGCAGTTGCCGGAGCTGAAGCTTTCTTT. Its translation: CASSLGAVAGAEAFF. The rearrangement joins TRBV5-4 to TRBJ1-1; D gene unclear. The germline V and J ends were trimmed by 0 bases and 6 bases, with 15 bases remaining between them. The CDR3 is 15 amino acids. Germline V CDR1 and CDR2: SGHNT, YYREEE (reference sequence).

This chain joins TRBV2 and TRBJ1-2; D call uncertain. Per the germline V gene, CDR1 is SNHLY and CDR2 is FYNNEI. The CDR3 is made up of 15 amino acids. The V end lost 2 bases, the J end lost 8 bases, and 18 bases lay between the germline ends. The CDR3 is CASSESNGRRRGYTF. CDR3 nucleotides: TGTGCCAGCAGTGAATCGAATGGCAGACGTAGGGGCTACACCTTC.

The chain employs TRBV4-1 and TRBJ2-3; D is tentatively TRBD1 or TRBD2 (6 bases each). With 2 bases removed from V and 6 bases from J, the gap between germline ends came to 15 bases. The CDR3 covers 15 residues. The germline V gene has CDR1 MGHRA and CDR2 YSYEKL. CDR3 amino acids: CASSQLGGRLDTQYF. DNA for the CDR3: TGCGCCAGCAGCCAACTCGGGGGCAGACTGGATACGCAGTATTTT.